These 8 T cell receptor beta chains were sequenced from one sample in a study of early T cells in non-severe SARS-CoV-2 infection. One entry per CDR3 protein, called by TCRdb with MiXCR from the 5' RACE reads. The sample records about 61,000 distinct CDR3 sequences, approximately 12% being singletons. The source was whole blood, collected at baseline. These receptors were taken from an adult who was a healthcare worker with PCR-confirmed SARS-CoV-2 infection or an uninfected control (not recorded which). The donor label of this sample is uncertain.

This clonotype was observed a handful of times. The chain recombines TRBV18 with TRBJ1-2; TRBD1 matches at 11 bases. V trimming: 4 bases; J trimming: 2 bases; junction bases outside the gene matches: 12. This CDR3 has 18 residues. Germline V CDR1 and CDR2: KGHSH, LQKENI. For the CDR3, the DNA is TGTGCCAGCTCACAACTACGGCTCCGGGACAGGGGGAACTATGGCTACACCTTC. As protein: CASSQLRLRDRGNYGYTF.

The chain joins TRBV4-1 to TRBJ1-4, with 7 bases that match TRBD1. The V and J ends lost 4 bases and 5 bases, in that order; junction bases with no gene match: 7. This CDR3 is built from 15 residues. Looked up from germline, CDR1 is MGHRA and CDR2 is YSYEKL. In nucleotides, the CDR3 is TGCGCCAGCAGCCCCTTGGGACAGACGAATGAAAAACTGTTTTTT. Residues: CASSPLGQTNEKLFF.

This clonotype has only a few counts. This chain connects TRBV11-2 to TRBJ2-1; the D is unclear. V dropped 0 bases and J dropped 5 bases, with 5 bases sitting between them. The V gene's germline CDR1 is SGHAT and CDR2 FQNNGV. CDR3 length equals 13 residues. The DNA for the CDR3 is TGTGCCAGCAGCTTAGATTGGGACAATGAGCAGTTCTTC. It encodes CASSLDWDNEQFF.

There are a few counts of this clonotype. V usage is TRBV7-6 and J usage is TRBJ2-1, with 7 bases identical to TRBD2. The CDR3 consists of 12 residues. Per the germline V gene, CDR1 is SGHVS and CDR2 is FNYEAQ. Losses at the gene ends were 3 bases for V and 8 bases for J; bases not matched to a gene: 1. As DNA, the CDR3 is TGTGCCAGCAGCTTGGGGGGGGATGAGCAGTTCTTC. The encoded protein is CASSLGGDEQFF.

CDR3 nucleotides: TGTGCCACCGCCCCAGGGGTCGATACGCAGTATTTT. Protein sequence: CATAPGVDTQYF. This chain connects TRBV19 to TRBJ2-3; tentative D call: TRBD1 (6 bases). CDR3 size: 12 residues. Germline V gene sequence: CDR1 LNHDA, CDR2 SQIVND (reference sequence). V was pared by 10 bases and J by 6 bases, with 14 bases between.

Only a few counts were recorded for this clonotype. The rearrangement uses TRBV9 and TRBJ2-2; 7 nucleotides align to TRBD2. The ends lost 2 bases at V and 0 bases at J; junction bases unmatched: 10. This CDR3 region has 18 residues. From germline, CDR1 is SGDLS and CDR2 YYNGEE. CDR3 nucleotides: TGTGCCAGCAGCGTGGCGGGGGACCCGTTCGCGAACACCGGGGAGCTGTTTTTT. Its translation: CASSVAGDPFANTGELFF. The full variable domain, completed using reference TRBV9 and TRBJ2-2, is DSGVTQTPKHLITATGQRVTLRCSPRSGDLSVYWYQQSLDQGLQFLIQYYNGEERAKGNILERFSAQQFPDLHSELNLSSLELGDSALYFCASSVAGDPFANTGELFFGEGSRLTVL.

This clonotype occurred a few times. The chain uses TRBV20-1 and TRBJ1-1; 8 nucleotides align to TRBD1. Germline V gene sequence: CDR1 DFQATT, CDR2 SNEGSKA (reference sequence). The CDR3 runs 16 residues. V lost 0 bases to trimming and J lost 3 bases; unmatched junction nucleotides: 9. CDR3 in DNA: TGCAGTGCTAGAGATTTTTTACAGGGGGAGGACACTGAAGCTTTCTTT. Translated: CSARDFLQGEDTEAFF.

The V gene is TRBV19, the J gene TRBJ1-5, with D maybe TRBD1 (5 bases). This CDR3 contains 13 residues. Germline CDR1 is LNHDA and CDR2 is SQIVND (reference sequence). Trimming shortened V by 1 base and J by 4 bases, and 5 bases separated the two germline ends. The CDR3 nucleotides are TGTGCCAGTAGTATAGCAGGGAATCAGCCCCAGCATTTT. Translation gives CASSIAGNQPQHF.